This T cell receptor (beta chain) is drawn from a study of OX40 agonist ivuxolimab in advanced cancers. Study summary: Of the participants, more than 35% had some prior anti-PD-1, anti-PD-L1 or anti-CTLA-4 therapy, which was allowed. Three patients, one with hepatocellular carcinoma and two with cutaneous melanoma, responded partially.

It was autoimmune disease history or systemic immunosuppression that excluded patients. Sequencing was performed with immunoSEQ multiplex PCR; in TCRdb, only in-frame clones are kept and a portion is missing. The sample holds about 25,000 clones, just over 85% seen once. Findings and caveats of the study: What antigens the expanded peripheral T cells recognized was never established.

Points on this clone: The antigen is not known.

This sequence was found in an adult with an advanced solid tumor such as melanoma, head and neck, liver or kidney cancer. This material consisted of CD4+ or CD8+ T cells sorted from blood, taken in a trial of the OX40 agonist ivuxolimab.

The CDR3 DNA sequence: TGTGCCAGCAGCTTAACGGGGGCGGCCTACAATGAGCAGTTCTTC. It encodes CASSLTGAAYNEQFF. The chain employs TRBV7-6 and TRBJ2-1; D possibly uses TRBD1 or TRBD2 (6 bases each). This CDR3 is 15 amino acids long. Germline V CDR1 and CDR2: SGHVS, FNYEAQ. Trimming cost V 2 bases and J 2 bases, with 10 bases left between them. The full variable domain, with the rest looked up from reference TRBV7-6 and TRBJ2-1, is GAGVSQSPRYKVTKRGQDVALRCDPISGHVSLYWYRQALGQGPEFLTYFNYEAQQDKSGLPNDRFSAERPEGSISTLTIQRTEQRDSAMYRCASSLTGAAYNEQFFGPGTRLTVL.